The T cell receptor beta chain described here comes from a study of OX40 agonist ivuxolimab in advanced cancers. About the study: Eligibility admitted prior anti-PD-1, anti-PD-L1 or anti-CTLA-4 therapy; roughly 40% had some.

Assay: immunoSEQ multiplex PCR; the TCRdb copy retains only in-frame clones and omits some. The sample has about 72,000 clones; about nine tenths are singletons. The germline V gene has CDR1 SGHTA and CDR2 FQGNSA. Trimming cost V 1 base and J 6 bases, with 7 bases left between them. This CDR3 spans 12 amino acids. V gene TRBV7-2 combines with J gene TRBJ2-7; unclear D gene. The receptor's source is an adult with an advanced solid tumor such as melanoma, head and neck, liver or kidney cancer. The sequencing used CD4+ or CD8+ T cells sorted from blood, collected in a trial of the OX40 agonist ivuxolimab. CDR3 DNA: TGTGCCAGCAGCTTAGACTGGGGCGAGCAGTACTTC. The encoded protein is CASSLDWGEQYF.